This passage covers 23 T cell receptor beta chains from one sample sequenced in a study of blood T cell repertoires in COVID-19. Repertoires were generated with immunoSEQ multiplex PCR, while TCRdb's copy carries only in-frame clones and drops some. The profile covers over 40,000 clones, with around nine tenths appearing a single time and roughly 5% taken by the ten largest. The source material was peripheral blood. These receptors were collected from a man in his 70s with acute or convalescent COVID-19.

This chain connects TRBV6-5 to TRBJ1-5; 10 positions match TRBD1. V was clipped by 2 bases and J by 2 bases; unmatched bases: 3. The germline gives CDR1 MNHEY, CDR2 SVGAGI. The CDR3 length is 16 residues. DNA of the CDR3: TGTGCCAGCAGTTACCTAGGGACAGGGGGCAATCAGCCCCAGCATTTT. This translates into CASSYLGTGGNQPQHF.

V usage is TRBV9 and J usage is TRBJ2-7; 10 bases align to TRBD2. The CDR3 contains 17 residues. The V segment lost 3 bases and the J segment 2 bases; nucleotides outside the gene matches: 11. The germline V gene has CDR1 SGDLS and CDR2 YYNGEE. In DNA form, the CDR3 reads TGTGCCAGCAGCGCCGGAGACGGACTAGCGGCGGCCTACGAGCAGTACTTC. Amino acids: CASSAGDGLAAAYEQYF.

The CDR3 loop is CASSHWQGRGNTIYF. As DNA, the CDR3 is TGTGCCAGCAGCCATTGGCAAGGGAGGGGAAACACCATATATTTT. This chain uses TRBV3-1 (or the pseudogene TRBV3-2) with TRBJ1-3, with no clear D. Trimming left V 3 bases short and J 4 bases short, with 13 bases between. The germline V gene has CDR1 LGHDT and CDR2 YNNKEL (reference sequence). The CDR3 loop spans 15 amino acids.

CDR3 DNA sequence: TGTGCCAGTAGTATGCGAGCCGTGACCTACGAGCAGTACTTC. Translation: CASSMRAVTYEQYF. The chain has TRBV19 and TRBJ2-7; D uncertain. There are 14 residues in the CDR3. V was cut by 3 bases and J by 2 bases, with 11 bases left in between. CDR1 is LNHDA and CDR2 is SQIVND in the germline V gene (reference sequence).

The chain joins TRBV4-1 to TRBJ2-2; TRBD2 aligns across 7 bases. The CDR3 is made up of 16 amino acids. Germline loops: CDR1 MGHRA, CDR2 YSYEKL. With V trimmed by 4 bases and J by 0 bases, 5 bases remained unmatched. The CDR3 spells CASSRAGTTNTGELFF. CDR3 DNA: TGCGCCAGCAGCCGGGCAGGGACTACGAACACCGGGGAGCTGTTTTTT.

V is TRBV2 and J is TRBJ2-3, with D tentatively TRBD2 (5 bases). Germline V gene sequence: CDR1 SNHLY, CDR2 FYNNEI. The CDR3 is 17 amino acids. V was clipped by 7 bases and J by 3 bases, with 23 bases between them. The CDR3 sequence is CASIRGTGSRRTDTQYF. The CDR3 nucleotides read TGTGCCAGCATTCGAGGAACGGGGTCCCGCAGGACAGATACGCAGTATTTT.

The gene calls are TRBV19 and TRBJ1-2; tentative D call: TRBD1 (5 bases). The germline CDR1 and CDR2 sequences are LNHDA and SQIVND (reference sequence). The CDR3 length is 15 residues. With 3 bases removed from V and 2 bases from J, the gap between germline ends came to 13 bases. The CDR3 is CASSIPVRGNYGYTF. The CDR3 DNA is TGTGCCAGTAGTATCCCCGTGCGGGGGAACTATGGCTACACCTTC.

The CDR3 sequence is CASSLRGEDRGSYEQYF. CDR3 in DNA: TGTGCCAGCAGCCTCCGAGGTGAGGACAGGGGTTCCTACGAGCAGTACTTC. The genes are TRBV4-2 and TRBJ2-7; 9 bases match TRBD1. Germline V lookup: CDR1 LGHNA, CDR2 YNFKEQ. Trimming took 4 bases from V and 1 from J; bases not matched to a gene: 11. The CDR3 spans 17 residues.

V usage is TRBV2 and J usage is TRBJ2-7; TRBD1 agrees at 12 bases. The CDR3 contains 15 residues. In germline, CDR1 is SNHLY, CDR2 FYNNEI. Trimming at V came to 7 bases and at J to 5 bases, leaving 9 bases not matched to a gene. Here the CDR3 DNA reads TGTGCCAGCAATTTCGGGACAGGGGGCGCGGACGAGCAGTACTTC. Amino acid sequence: CASNFGTGGADEQYF.

The V and J genes are TRBV4-2 and TRBJ2-7; D might be TRBD2 (6 bases). This CDR3 is built from 15 residues. Germline-derived CDR1 and CDR2 are LGHNA and YNFKEQ. Trimming removed 1 base at V and 0 bases at J, with 10 bases between. Here the CDR3 DNA reads TGTGCCAGCAGCCAAGGGCCCGGGAGCTCCTACGAGCAGTACTTC. Protein product: CASSQGPGSSYEQYF.

V usage is TRBV7-2 and J usage is TRBJ1-2, with D possibly matching TRBD1 (6 bases). Deletions cut 4 bases from V and 9 bases from J, with 18 bases between. This CDR3 comprises 14 residues. Germline-derived CDR1 and CDR2 are SGHTA and FQGNSA. The chain's CDR3 is CASSSGQPGPSYTF. The DNA for the CDR3 is TGTGCCAGCAGCTCCGGACAGCCGGGGCCCAGCTACACCTTC.

The gene calls are TRBV2 and TRBJ1-5; TRBD1 matches at 7 bases. The CDR3 runs 14 residues. Germline CDR1 reads SNHLY; CDR2 reads FYNNEI. V was pared by 4 bases and J by 0 bases, with 0 bases of the junction left unmatched. CDR3 region: CASSGQGSNQPQHF. CDR3 coding DNA: TGTGCCAGCAGTGGACAGGGTAGCAATCAGCCCCAGCATTTT.

The chain recombines TRBV27 with TRBJ1-4; D is ambiguous. This CDR3 region has 14 residues. V lost 1 base and J lost 4, with 7 bases in between. Germline lookup yields CDR1 MNHEY and CDR2 SMNVEV (reference sequence). In DNA form, the CDR3 reads TGTGCCAGCAGTTTATACCAGAATAATGAAAAACTGTTTTTT. Translated: CASSLYQNNEKLFF.

The V and J genes are TRBV19 and TRBJ1-2; perhaps TRBD1 as D (6 bases). Germline lookup yields CDR1 LNHDA and CDR2 SQIVND (reference sequence). Trimming left V 4 bases short and J 4 bases short, with 16 bases between. The CDR3 loop spans 15 amino acids. CDR3 nucleotides: TGTGCCAGTAGTAATGGGGCGGGGGACACCTATGGCTACACCTTC. It is translated as CASSNGAGDTYGYTF. Variable domain in full (rest from reference TRBV19 and TRBJ1-2): DGGITQSPKYLFRKEGQNVTLSCEQNLNHDAMYWYRQDPGQGLRLIYYSQIVNDFQKGDIAEGYSVSREKKESFPLTVTSAQKNPTAFYLCASSNGAGDTYGYTFGSGTRLTVV.

The V call is TRBV21-1, the J call TRBJ2-5; the DNA was not compared with TRBD2, the D call given in the table. TRBV21-1 is classified as a pseudogene. The length of the CDR3 is 17 residues. The CDR3 loop reads CASSSRASGGAGETQYF. The DNA of the CDR3 is TGTGCCAGCAGCTCGCGGGCTAGCGGGGGGGCCGGAGAGACCCAGTACTTC.

The chain employs TRBV24-1 and TRBJ2-3; 9 bases fit TRBD2. CDR1 KGHDR and CDR2 SFDVKD come from the germline V gene. V lost 5 bases and J lost 8; bases outside the gene matches: 7. The CDR3 runs 14 residues. CDR3 sequence: CATSGSTSGLTQYF. CDR3 DNA sequence: TGTGCCACCAGTGGTAGCACTAGCGGGCTTACGCAGTATTTT.

The J gene is TRBJ2-7, the V gene TRBV28, with a possible D match to TRBD1 (6 bases). V gave up 4 bases and J gave up 4 bases, with 20 bases separating them. The germline V gene has CDR1 MDHEN and CDR2 SYDVKM. This CDR3 has 16 residues. CDR3 sequence (DNA): TGTGCCAGCAGTTCATATCCGGACAGAAAAGTTTACGAGCAGTACTTC. Protein product: CASSSYPDRKVYEQYF.

The chain couples TRBV7-2 to TRBJ2-5, with D possibly TRBD2 on 6 matching bases. The CDR3 sequence is 13 residues long. Trimming removed 6 bases at V and 2 bases at J, with 10 bases between. CDR1 and CDR2 (germline): SGHTA, FQGNSA. As DNA, the CDR3 is TGTGCCAGCAGTGGAGGGATGCAAGAGACCCAGTACTTC. Protein sequence: CASSGGMQETQYF.

In this sample, this clone turned up once. The chain links TRBV7-6 to TRBJ2-5; TRBD2 matches 15 bases. The CDR3 contains 17 residues. Germline CDR1 is SGHVS and CDR2 is FNYEAQ. Unmatched junction bases numbered 8, after V lost 2 bases and J lost 7 bases. The CDR3: CASSLTGLAGGPGTQYF. DNA of the CDR3: TGTGCCAGCAGCTTAACTGGACTAGCGGGGGGGCCCGGGACCCAGTACTTC.

This chain uses TRBV3-1 (or the pseudogene TRBV3-2) with TRBJ1-5; no clear D. V lost 7 bases and J 6 bases, leaving 22 bases between the germline ends. The CDR3 is 16 residues long. Looked up from germline, CDR1 is LGHDT and CDR2 is YNNKEL (reference sequence). CDR3 residues: CASNPSRGLRSQPQHF. The CDR3 coding sequence is TGTGCCAGCAACCCCAGCCGAGGACTACGCAGTCAGCCCCAGCATTTT.

The chain recombines TRBV7-2 with TRBJ1-6; D gene uncertain. Germline-derived CDR1 and CDR2 are SGHTA and FQGNSA. V was pared by 3 bases and J by 0 bases, with 6 bases between. CDR3 length: 15 residues. CDR3 loop: CASSFRGSYNSPLHF. The CDR3 DNA follows: TGTGCCAGCAGCTTTCGGGGCTCCTATAATTCACCCCTCCACTTT.

V usage is TRBV6-5 and J usage is TRBJ1-2, with 7 nucleotides matching TRBD1. Trimming cost V 6 bases and J 3 bases; bases outside gene matches: 10. CDR1 is MNHEY, CDR2 SVGAGI, per germline. The CDR3 is 15 amino acids. CDR3 in DNA: TGTGCCAGCAGCTTCTCGGACAGGCGGGACTATGGCTACACCTTC. It is translated as CASSFSDRRDYGYTF.

The chain combines TRBV4-3 with TRBJ1-2; D is undetermined. The germline V and J ends were trimmed by 1 base and 2 bases, with 11 bases remaining between them. The germline V gene encodes CDR1 LGHNA and CDR2 YSLEER. CDR3 length equals 15 residues. The CDR3, as DNA: TGCGCCAGCAGCCAAGGATTACTTATAAACTATGGCTACACCTTC. It encodes CASSQGLLINYGYTF.